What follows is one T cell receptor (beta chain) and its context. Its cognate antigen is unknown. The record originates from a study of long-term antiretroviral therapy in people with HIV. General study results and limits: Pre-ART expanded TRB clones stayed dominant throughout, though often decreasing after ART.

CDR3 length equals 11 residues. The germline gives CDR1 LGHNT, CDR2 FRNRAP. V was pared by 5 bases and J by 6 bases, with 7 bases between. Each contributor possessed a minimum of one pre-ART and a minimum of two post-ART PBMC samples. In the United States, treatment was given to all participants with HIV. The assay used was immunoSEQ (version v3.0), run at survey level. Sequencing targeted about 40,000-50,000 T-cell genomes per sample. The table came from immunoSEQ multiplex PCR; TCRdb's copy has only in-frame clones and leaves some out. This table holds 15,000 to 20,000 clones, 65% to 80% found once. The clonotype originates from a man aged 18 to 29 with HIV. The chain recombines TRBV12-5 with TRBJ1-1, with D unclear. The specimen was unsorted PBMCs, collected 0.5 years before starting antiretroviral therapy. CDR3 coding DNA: TGTGCTAGTGGTGGCAGCCCTGAAGCTTTCTTT. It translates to CASGGSPEAFF. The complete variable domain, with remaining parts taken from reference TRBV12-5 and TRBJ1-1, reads DARVTQTPRHKVTEMGQEVTMRCQPILGHNTVFWYRQTMMQGLELLAYFRNRAPLDDSGMPKDRFSAEMPDATLATLKIQPSEPRDSAVYFCASGGSPEAFFGQGTRLTVV.